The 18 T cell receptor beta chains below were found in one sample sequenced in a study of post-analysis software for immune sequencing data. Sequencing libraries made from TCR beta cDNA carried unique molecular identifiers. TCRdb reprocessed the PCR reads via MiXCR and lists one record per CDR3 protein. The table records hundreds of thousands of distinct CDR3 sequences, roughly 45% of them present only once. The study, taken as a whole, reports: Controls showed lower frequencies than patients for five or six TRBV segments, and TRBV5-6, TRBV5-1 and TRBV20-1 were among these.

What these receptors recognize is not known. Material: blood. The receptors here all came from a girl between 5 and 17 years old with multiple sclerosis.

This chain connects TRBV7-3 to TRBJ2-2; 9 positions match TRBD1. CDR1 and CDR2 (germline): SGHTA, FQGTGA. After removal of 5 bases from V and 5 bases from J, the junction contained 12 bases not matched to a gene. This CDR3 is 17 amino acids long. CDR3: CASSPNPGTGRTGELFF. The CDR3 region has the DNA TGTGCCAGCAGCCCTAATCCCGGGACAGGGCGAACCGGGGAGCTGTTTTTT.

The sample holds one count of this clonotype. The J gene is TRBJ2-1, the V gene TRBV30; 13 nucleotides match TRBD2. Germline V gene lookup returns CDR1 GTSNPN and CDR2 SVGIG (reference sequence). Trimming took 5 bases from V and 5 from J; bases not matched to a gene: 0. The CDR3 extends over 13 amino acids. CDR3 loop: CAWGTSGNNEQFF. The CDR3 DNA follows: TGTGCCTGGGGGACTAGCGGGAACAATGAGCAGTTCTTC. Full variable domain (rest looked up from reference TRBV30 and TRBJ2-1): SQTIHQWPATLVQPVGSPLSLECTVEGTSNPNLYWYRQAAGRGLQLLFYSVGIGQISSEVPQNLSASRPQDRQFILSSKKLLLSDSGFYLCAWGTSGNNEQFFGPGTRLTVL.

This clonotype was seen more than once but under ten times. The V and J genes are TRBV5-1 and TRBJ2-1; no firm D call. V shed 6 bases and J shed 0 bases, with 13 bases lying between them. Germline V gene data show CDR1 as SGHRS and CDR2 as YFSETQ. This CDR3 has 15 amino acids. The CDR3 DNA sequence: TGCGCCAGCAACCTCCTCGCTAGCTCCTACAATGAGCAGTTCTTC. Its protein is CASNLLASSYNEQFF.

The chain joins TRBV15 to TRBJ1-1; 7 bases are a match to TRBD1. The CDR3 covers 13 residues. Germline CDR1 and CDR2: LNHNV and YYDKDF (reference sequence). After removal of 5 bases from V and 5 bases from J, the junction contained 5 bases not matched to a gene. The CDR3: CATSRGTATEAFF. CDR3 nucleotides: TGTGCCACCAGCCGCGGGACAGCTACTGAAGCTTTCTTT.

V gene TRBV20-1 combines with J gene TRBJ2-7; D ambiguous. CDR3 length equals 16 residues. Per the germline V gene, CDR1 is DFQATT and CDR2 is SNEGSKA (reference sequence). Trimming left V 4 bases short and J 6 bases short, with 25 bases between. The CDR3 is CSATFSSTSLPLEQYF. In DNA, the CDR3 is TGCAGTGCTACATTCAGCTCAACGTCGCTACCACTCGAGCAGTACTTC.

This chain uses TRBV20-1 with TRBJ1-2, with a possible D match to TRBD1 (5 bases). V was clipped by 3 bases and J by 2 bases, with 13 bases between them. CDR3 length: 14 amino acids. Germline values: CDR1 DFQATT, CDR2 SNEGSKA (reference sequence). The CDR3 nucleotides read TGCAGTGCTAGCCGGGACCGAATAAACTATGGCTACACCTTC. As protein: CSASRDRINYGYTF.

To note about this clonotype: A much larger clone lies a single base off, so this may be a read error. The CDR3 loop reads CASSFWGNQPQHF. The CDR3 region has the DNA TGTGCCAGCAGTTTTTGGGGCAATCAGCCCCAGCATTTT. This chain joins TRBV27 and TRBJ1-5; D is uncertain. Trimming left V 3 bases short and J 2 bases short, with 5 bases between. CDR1 and CDR2 (germline): MNHEY, SMNVEV (reference sequence). This CDR3 is built from 13 residues.

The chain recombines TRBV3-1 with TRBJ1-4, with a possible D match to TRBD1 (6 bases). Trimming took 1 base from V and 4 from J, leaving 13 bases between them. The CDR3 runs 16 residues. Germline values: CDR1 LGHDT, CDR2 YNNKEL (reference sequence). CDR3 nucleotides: TGTGCCAGCAGCCAAGTCGGCAGGGGCGGTAATGAAAAACTGTTTTTT. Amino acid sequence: CASSQVGRGGNEKLFF.

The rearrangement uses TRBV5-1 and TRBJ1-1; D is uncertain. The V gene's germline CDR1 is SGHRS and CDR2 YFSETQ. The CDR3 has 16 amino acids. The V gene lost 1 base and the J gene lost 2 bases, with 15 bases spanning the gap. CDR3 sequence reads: CASSLRPEGSNTEAFF. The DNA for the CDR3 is TGCGCCAGCAGCTTGAGGCCGGAAGGTTCCAACACTGAAGCTTTCTTT.

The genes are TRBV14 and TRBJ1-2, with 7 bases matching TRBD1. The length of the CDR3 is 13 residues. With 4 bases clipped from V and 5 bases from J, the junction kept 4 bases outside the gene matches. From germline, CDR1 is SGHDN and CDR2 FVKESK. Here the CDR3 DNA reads TGTGCCAGCAGCCCTGTGGGACAGTATGGCTACACCTTC. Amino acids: CASSPVGQYGYTF.

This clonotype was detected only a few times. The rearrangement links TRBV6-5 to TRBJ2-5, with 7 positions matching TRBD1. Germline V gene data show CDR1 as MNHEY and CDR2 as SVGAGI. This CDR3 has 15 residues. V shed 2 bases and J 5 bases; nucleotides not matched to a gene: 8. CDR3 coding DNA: TGTGCCAGCAGTTACAAGGGGGCGGTTGGTGAGACCCAGTACTTC. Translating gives CASSYKGAVGETQYF.

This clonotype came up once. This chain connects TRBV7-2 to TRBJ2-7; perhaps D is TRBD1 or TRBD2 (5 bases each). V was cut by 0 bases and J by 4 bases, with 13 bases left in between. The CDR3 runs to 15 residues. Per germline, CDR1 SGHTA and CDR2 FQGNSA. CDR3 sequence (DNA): TGTGCCAGCAGCTTAGCCGGGGCCCGGGGATACGAGCAGTACTTC. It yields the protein CASSLAGARGYEQYF.

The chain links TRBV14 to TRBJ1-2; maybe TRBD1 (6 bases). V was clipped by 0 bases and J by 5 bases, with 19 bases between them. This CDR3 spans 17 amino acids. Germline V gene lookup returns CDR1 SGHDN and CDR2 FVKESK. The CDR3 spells CASSQEGGHLRGYGYTF. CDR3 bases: TGTGCCAGCAGCCAAGAAGGGGGACATCTGAGGGGTTATGGCTACACCTTC.

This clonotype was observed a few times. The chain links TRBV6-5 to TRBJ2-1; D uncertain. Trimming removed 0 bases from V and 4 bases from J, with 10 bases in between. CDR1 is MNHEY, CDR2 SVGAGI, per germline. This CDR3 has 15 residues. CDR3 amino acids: CASSYSSGRYNEQFF. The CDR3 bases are TGTGCCAGCAGTTACTCCTCGGGCAGGTACAATGAGCAGTTCTTC.

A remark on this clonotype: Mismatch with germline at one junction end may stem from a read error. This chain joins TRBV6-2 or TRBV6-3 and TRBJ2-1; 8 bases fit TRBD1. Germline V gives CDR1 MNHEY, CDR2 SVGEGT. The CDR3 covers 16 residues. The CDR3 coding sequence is TGTGCCAGCAGTCCCTTGGACAGGGCAGCCAACAATCAGCAGTTCTTC. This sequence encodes CASSPLDRAANNQQFF.

In nucleotides, the CDR3 is TGTGCCAGCAGCGTAGCTCCGGGACAGGGGGCGAAAACAGATACGCAGTATTTT. The encoded protein is CASSVAPGQGAKTDTQYF. The chain recombines TRBV9 with TRBJ2-3, with TRBD1 matching 12 bases. The CDR3 runs to 18 residues. CDR1 and CDR2 from the germline V gene are SGDLS and YYNGEE. J gave up 3 bases and V 0 bases, and 8 bases lay outside the gene matches.

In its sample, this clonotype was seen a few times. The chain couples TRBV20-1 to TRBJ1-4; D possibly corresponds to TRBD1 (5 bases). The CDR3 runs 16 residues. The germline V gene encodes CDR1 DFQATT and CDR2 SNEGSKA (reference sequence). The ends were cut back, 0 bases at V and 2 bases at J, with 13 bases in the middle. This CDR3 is CSARDRGGATNEKLFF. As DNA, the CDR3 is TGCAGTGCTAGAGATAGAGGAGGGGCGACTAATGAAAAACTGTTTTTT.

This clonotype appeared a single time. Here the CDR3 DNA reads TGTGCCAGCAGTTTACTCGGCGGGATCACCTACGAGCAGTACTTC. Amino acid sequence: CASSLLGGITYEQYF. The J gene is TRBJ2-7, the V gene TRBV6-2 or TRBV6-3, with a tentative D call TRBD2 (6 bases). Germline lookup yields CDR1 MNHEY and CDR2 SVGEGT. This CDR3 is 15 amino acids long. The ends were cut back, 4 bases at V and 2 bases at J, with 15 bases in the middle.